This T cell receptor (beta chain) was recovered during a study of shared clonotypes between healthy human individuals. About this clone itself: Its antigen is not known.

The CDR3 runs 15 residues. The germline gives CDR1 SNHLY, CDR2 FYNNEI. V was clipped by 7 bases and J by 5 bases; unmatched bases: 5. Several immunoSEQ plates received, in even portions, the genomic DNA of each subset. Generated by immunoSEQ multiplex PCR, the TCRdb table keeps only in-frame clones and is missing some. The sample carries over a million clones, around 78% recorded once. Every donor was a Caucasian adult from Nashville, Tennessee. Study observations and caveats: Compared with clonotypes that all four donors shared, non-shared clonotypes had lower generation probabilities. Several donors shared approximately 5% of their naive CD4 clonotypes.

The V gene is TRBV2, the J gene TRBJ2-2; 12 bases agree with TRBD1. The source material was memory CD4+ T cells from PBMCs. The subset here: CD45RA-negative fraction. The clonotype originates from a young man in good health. Some clones in this sample may be carry-over from other donors' samples. The CDR3 loop reads CASMGGQGATGELFF. The CDR3 DNA follows: TGTGCCAGCATGGGGGGACAGGGGGCTACCGGGGAGCTGTTTTTT.